This T cell receptor beta chain was recorded in a study of T cell responses to AZD1222 COVID-19 vaccine. From germline, CDR1 is LNHDA and CDR2 SQIVND (reference sequence). The V segment lost 6 bases and the J segment 5 bases; nucleotides outside the gene matches: 11. The CDR3 is 16 residues long. The data were produced by immunoSEQ multiplex PCR, yet TCRdb's version contains in-frame clones alone and is incomplete. Found here are 80,000 to 95,000 clones, around 90% of them singletons; the top ten hold approximately 5.6%. The rearrangement links TRBV19 to TRBJ1-2; 11 nucleotides match TRBD1. The sequencing here drew on peripheral blood, taken on day 0 of AZD1222 vaccination. This clonotype originated in an adult in good health. CDR3 loop: CASRLNSGTGGYGYTF. The CDR3 nucleotides read TGTGCCAGTAGACTTAACTCCGGGACAGGGGGATATGGCTACACCTTC.